This entry lists 9 T cell receptor beta chains sequenced from one sample in a study of shared clonotypes between healthy human individuals. The method was immunoSEQ multiplex PCR; TCRdb's version includes in-frame clones alone and lacks a portion of them. The table shows 450,000 to 500,000 clones, with around four fifths occurring only once. The material sequenced was PBMCs. These receptors were obtained from a middle-aged woman in good health. Some clones in this sample may be carry-over from other donors' samples.

This sequence joins TRBV30 and TRBJ1-1; no firm D call. Per germline, CDR1 GTSNPN and CDR2 SVGIG (reference sequence). The CDR3 is 14 residues long. V lost 0 bases and J lost 1, with 9 bases in between. The CDR3 region has the DNA TGTGCCTGGAGTGTTTTTTCCGAGAACACTGAAGCTTTCTTT. It is translated as CAWSVFSENTEAFF. The whole variable domain, filled in from reference TRBV30 and TRBJ1-1, reads SQTIHQWPATLVQPVGSPLSLECTVEGTSNPNLYWYRQAAGRGLQLLFYSVGIGQISSEVPQNLSASRPQDRQFILSSKKLLLSDSGFYLCAWSVFSENTEAFFGQGTRLTVV.

This chain uses TRBV4-3 with TRBJ2-1, with TRBD2 identical over 11 bases. V lost 3 bases and J lost 4; bases outside the gene matches: 5. Germline-derived CDR1 and CDR2 are LGHNA and YSLEER. CDR3 length: 16 amino acids. The CDR3 is CASSQGTSGLYNEQFF. For the CDR3, the DNA is TGCGCCAGCAGCCAGGGGACTAGCGGTTTATACAATGAGCAGTTCTTC.

The chain couples TRBV2 to TRBJ2-7, with 7 bases aligning to TRBD2. Germline-derived CDR1 and CDR2 are SNHLY and FYNNEI. The J segment lost 2 bases and the V segment lost 6 bases, leaving 1 base of the junction unmatched. The CDR3 covers 12 residues. Here the CDR3 DNA reads TGTGCCAGCAGAGGACTAGCCTACGAGCAGTACTTC. Translation gives CASRGLAYEQYF.

The chain couples TRBV7-2 to TRBJ2-1; the D is unclear. Germline V gives CDR1 SGHTA, CDR2 FQGNSA. This CDR3 comprises 11 residues. V was pared by 5 bases and J by 11 bases, with 10 bases between. The DNA for the CDR3 is TGTGCCAGCAGCCCTCGTGATAAGCAGTTCTTC. This encodes CASSPRDKQFF.

The chain recombines TRBV5-4 with TRBJ2-7; 7 nucleotides align to TRBD1. This CDR3 spans 14 amino acids. Losses at the gene ends were 2 bases for V and 6 bases for J; bases not matched to a gene: 8. The germline V gene encodes CDR1 SGHNT and CDR2 YYREEE (reference sequence). CDR3 bases: TGTGCCAGCAGCTTCGACAGGGCCACCCCCGAGCAGTACTTC. Its protein is CASSFDRATPEQYF.

This chain uses TRBV2 with TRBJ2-3; TRBD1 is a possible D gene (5 bases). The germline V and J ends were trimmed by 2 bases and 5 bases, with 11 bases remaining between them. The CDR3 totals 14 residues. Germline CDR1 is SNHLY and CDR2 is FYNNEI. CDR3 sequence reads: CASSEQGGLDTQYF. CDR3 coding DNA: TGTGCCAGCAGTGAACAGGGTGGTTTAGATACGCAGTATTTT.

The rearrangement joins TRBV27 to TRBJ2-1; D tentatively reads TRBD1 or TRBD2 (5 bases each). This CDR3 contains 14 residues. V was shortened by 7 bases and J by 4 bases, with 14 bases between the two germline ends. Germline loops: CDR1 MNHEY, CDR2 SMNVEV (reference sequence). The CDR3, as DNA: TGTGCCAGCACTCGGGACCTAAATTACAATGAGCAGTTCTTC. Translating it yields CASTRDLNYNEQFF.

In regard to this clone: The same CDR3 arises from other DNA sequences in this sample as well. The CDR3 coding sequence is TGTGCCAGCAGCTTGGGCGGGTACACAGATACGCAGTATTTT. Encoded protein: CASSLGGYTDTQYF. The chain carries TRBV7-9 and TRBJ2-3; a weak D match, TRBD2 (5 bases). The CDR3 length is 14 residues. Germline assignment: CDR1 SEHNR and CDR2 FQNEAQ (reference sequence). V lost 3 bases and J lost 2, with 9 bases in between.

J is TRBJ1-4 and V is TRBV5-6; D uncertain. The ends were cut back, 4 bases at V and 4 bases at J, with 14 bases in the middle. CDR3 length equals 15 residues. Germline CDR1 reads SGHDT; CDR2 reads YYEEEE. CDR3 sequence (DNA): TGTGCCAGCAGCCTAGACGGAACTAATAATGAAAAACTGTTTTTT. Its translation is CASSLDGTNNEKLFF.